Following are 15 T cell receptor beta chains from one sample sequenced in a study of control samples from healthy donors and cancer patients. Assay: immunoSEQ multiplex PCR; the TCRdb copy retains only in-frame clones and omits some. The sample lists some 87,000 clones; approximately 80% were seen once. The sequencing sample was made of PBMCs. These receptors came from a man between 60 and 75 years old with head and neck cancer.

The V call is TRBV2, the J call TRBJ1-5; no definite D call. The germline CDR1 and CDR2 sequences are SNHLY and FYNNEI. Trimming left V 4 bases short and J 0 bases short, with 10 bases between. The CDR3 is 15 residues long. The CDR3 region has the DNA TGTGCCAGCAGTGTGCTGGCGGGTAGCAATCAGCCCCAGCATTTT. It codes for CASSVLAGSNQPQHF.

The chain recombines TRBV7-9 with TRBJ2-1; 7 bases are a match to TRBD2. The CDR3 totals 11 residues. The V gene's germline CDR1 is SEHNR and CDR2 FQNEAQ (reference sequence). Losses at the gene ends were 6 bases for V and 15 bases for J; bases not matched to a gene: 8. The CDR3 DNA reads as TGTGCCAGCAGTCGGGAGGCCGGCCCGTTCTTC. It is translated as CASSREAGPFF.

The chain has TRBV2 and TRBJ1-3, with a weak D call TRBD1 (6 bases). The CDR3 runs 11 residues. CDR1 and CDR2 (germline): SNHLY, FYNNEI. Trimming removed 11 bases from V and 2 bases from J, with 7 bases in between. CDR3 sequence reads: CAGGTGNTIYF. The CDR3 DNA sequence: TGTGCCGGGGGCACTGGAAACACCATATATTTT.

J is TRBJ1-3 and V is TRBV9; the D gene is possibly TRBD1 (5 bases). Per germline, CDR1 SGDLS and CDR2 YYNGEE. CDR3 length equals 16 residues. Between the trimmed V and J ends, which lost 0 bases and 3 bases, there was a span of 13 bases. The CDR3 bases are TGTGCCAGCAGCGTAGGGGGGTTTTCGGGTGGAAACACCATATATTTT. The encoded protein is CASSVGGFSGGNTIYF.

As DNA, the CDR3 is TGTGCCAGCAGCCCACGGCGGCACGGCGGGGCCCAGTACTTC. It is translated as CASSPRRHGGAQYF. This chain joins TRBV13 and TRBJ2-5; a weak D match, TRBD2 (6 bases). The ends were cut back, 5 bases at V and 9 bases at J, with 19 bases in the middle. This CDR3 comprises 14 residues. The germline gives CDR1 PRHDT, CDR2 FYEKMQ (reference sequence).

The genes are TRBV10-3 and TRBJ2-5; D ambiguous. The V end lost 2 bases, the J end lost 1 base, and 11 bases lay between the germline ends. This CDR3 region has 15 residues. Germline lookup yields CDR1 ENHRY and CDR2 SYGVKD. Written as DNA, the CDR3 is TGTGCCATCAGTGAGGAATCCGGTCGCCAAGAGACCCAGTACTTC. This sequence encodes CAISEESGRQETQYF.

CDR3 bases: TGCAGCGCCGCGGACTTACCTTGGGAGCAGTACTTC. This encodes CSAADLPWEQYF. This chain connects TRBV29-1 to TRBJ2-7; maybe TRBD2 (5 bases). Trimming stripped 7 bases from V and 7 bases from J, with 17 bases between. The CDR3 is 12 amino acids. Germline values: CDR1 SQVTM, CDR2 ANQGSEA.

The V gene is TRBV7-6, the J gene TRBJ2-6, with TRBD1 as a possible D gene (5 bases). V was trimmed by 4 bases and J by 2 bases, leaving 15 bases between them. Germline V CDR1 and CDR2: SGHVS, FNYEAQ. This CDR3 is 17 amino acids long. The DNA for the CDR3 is TGTGCCAGCAGCTGGCCAGGGCAGGACGCTGGGGCCAACGTCCTGACTTTC. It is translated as CASSWPGQDAGANVLTF. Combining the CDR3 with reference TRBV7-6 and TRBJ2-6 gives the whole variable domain GAGVSQSPRYKVTKRGQDVALRCDPISGHVSLYWYRQALGQGPEFLTYFNYEAQQDKSGLPNDRFSAERPEGSISTLTIQRTEQRDSAMYRCASSWPGQDAGANVLTFGAGSRLTVL.

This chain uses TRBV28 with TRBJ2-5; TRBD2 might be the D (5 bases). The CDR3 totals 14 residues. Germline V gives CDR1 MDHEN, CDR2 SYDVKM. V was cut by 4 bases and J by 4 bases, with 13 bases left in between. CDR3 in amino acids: CASSSKSEGETQYF. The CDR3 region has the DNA TGTGCCAGCAGTTCCAAGAGCGAGGGAGAGACCCAGTACTTC.

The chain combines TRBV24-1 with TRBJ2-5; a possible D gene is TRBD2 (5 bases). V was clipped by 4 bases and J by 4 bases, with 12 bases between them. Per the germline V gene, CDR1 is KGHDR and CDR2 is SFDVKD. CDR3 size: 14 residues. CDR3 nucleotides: TGTGCCACCAGTGAAGCGGAGCCCACAGAGACCCAGTACTTC. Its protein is CATSEAEPTETQYF.

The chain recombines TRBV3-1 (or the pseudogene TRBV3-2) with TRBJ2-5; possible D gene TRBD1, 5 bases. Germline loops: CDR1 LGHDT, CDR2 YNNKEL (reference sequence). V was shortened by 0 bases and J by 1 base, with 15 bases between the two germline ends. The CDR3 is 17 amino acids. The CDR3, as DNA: TGTGCCAGCAGCCAAGATTGGTCGGCCAGGGCCCAAGAGACCCAGTACTTC. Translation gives CASSQDWSARAQETQYF.

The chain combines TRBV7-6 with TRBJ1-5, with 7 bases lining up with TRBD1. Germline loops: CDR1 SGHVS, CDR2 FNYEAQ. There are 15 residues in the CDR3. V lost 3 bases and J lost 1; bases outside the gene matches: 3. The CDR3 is CASSLTGWSNQPQHF. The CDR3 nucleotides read TGTGCCAGCAGCTTGACAGGGTGGAGCAATCAGCCCCAGCATTTT.

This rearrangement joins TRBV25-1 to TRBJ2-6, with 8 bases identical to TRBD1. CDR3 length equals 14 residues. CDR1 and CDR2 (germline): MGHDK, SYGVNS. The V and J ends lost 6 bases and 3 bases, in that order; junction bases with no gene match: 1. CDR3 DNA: TGTGCCAGCAGCACAGGGGGTGGGGCCAACGTCCTGACTTTC. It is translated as CASSTGGGANVLTF.

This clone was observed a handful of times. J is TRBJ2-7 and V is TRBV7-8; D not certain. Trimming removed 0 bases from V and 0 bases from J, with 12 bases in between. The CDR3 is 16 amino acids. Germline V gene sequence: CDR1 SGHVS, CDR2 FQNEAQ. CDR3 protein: CASSLAAVLSSYEQYF. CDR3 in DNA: TGTGCCAGCAGCTTAGCGGCGGTGCTCAGCTCCTACGAGCAGTACTTC.

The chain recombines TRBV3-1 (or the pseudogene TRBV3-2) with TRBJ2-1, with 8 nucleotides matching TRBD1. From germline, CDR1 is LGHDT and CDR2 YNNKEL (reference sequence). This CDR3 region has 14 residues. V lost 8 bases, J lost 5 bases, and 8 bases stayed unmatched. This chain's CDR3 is CASWDRSNNNEQFF. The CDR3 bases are TGTGCCAGCTGGGACAGGAGTAACAACAATGAGCAGTTCTTC.